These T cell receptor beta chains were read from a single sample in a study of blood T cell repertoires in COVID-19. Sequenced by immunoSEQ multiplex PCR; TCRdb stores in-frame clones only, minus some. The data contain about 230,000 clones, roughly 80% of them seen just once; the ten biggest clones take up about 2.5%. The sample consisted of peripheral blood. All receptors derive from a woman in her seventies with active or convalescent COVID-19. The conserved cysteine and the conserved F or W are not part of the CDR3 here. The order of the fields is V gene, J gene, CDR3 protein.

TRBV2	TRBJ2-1	ASSGEGGLEQF
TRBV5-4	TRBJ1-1	ASRGGQGNTEAF
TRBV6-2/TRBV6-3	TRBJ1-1	ASTPPVNTEAF
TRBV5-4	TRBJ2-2	ASSLGLKNTGELF
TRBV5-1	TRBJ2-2	ASGRGVNTGELF
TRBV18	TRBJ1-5	ASSPYEGGKGQPQH
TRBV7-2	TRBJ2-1	ASSSYYRNEQF
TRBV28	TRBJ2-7	ASSPGGTASYEQY
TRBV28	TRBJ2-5	ASSPPGGQETQY
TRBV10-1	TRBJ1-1	ASSELPVGQIAF
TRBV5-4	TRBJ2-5	ASSLDSAAGAQY
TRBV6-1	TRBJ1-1	ASSKQMNTEAF
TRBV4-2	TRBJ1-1	ASSQRATGVNTEAF
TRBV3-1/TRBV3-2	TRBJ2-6	ASSVQGAGANVLT
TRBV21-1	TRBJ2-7	ASSNPGQGAYEQY
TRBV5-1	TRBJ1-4	ASSLGFTATNEKLF
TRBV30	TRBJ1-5	AWSVGAFEQPQH
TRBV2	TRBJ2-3	ASSVGQGTDTQY
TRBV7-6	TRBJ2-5	ASSLAASQETQY
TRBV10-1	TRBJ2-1	ASSDPERGSSYNEQF
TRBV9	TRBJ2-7	ASSVGAREGYEQY
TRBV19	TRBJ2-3	ASTPAPAGPTDTQY
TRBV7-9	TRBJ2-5	ASSLGQPGRETQY
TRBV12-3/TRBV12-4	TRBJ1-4	ASRKTGEKLF
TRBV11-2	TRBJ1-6	ASSFGTGSPSNNSPLH
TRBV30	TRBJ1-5	AWSVGQTNQPQH
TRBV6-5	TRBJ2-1	ASSYSGQAYNEQF
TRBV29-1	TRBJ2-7	SASPRDRAYEQY
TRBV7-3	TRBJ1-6	ASSRGQGVSPLH
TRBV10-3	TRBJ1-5	AISESSDQPQH
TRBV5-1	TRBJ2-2	ASSLDSANTGELF
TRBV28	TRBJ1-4	ASSLQGATNEKLF
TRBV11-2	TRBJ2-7	ASSRGQGHYEQY
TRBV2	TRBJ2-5	ASKGGETQY
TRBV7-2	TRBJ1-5	ASSLQGHSNQPQH
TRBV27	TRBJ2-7	ASSLSPPAPGGSYEQY
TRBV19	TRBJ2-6	ASTGGSGANVLT